This T cell receptor (beta chain) comes out of a study of monozygotic twins with inflammatory bowel disease. Reanalyzing the 5' RACE reads, TCRdb keeps one entry per CDR3 protein, without DNA. Its table lists 200,000 to 250,000 distinct CDR3 sequences. This CDR3 comprises 14 residues. Germline CDR1 SGHTA, CDR2 FQGNSA. The genes are TRBV7-2 and TRBJ1-2; there is no DNA to check the TCRdb D call of TRBD1. Sequencing was carried out using blood. The clonotype originates from a human donor with ulcerative colitis or Crohn's disease, or a healthy co-twin of an affected twin (not recorded which). The CDR3 reads CASSPMTGGYGYTF.